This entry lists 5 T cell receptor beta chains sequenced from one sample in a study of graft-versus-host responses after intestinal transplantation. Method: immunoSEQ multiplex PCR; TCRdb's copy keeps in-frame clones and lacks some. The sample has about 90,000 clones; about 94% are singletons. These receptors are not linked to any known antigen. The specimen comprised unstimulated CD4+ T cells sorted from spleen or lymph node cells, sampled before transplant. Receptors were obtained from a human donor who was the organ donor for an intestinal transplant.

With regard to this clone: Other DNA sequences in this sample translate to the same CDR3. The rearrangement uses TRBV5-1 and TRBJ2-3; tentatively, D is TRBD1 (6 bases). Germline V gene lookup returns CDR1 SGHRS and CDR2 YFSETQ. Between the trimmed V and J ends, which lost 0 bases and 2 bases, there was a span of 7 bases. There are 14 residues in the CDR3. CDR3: CASSLGQVTDTQYF. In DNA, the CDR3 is TGCGCCAGCAGCTTGGGACAGGTCACAGATACGCAGTATTTT.

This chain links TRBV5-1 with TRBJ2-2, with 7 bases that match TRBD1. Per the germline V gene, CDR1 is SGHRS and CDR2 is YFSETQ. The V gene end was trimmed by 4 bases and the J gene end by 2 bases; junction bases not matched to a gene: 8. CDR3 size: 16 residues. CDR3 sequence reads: CASSPPGTVNTGELFF. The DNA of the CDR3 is TGCGCCAGCAGCCCCCCCGGGACAGTCAACACCGGGGAGCTGTTTTTT.

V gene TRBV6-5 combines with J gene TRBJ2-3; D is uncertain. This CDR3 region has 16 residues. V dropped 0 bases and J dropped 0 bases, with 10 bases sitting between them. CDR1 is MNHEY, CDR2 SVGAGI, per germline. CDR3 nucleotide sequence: TGTGCCAGCAGTTACTCGTACGCAACTAGCACAGATACGCAGTATTTT. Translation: CASSYSYATSTDTQYF.

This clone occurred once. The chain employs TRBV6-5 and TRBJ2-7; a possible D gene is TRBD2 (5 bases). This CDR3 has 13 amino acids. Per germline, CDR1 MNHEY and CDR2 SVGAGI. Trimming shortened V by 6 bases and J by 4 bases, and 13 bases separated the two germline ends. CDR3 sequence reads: CASSLRESYEQYF. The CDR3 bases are TGTGCCAGCAGCCTCCGGGAAAGTTACGAGCAGTACTTC.

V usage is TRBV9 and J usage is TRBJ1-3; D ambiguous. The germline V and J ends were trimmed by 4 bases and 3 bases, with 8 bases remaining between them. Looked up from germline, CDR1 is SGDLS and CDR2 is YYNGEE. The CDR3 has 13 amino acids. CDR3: CASSSRRGNTIYF. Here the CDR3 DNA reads TGTGCCAGCAGCTCTCGCCGTGGAAACACCATATATTTT.